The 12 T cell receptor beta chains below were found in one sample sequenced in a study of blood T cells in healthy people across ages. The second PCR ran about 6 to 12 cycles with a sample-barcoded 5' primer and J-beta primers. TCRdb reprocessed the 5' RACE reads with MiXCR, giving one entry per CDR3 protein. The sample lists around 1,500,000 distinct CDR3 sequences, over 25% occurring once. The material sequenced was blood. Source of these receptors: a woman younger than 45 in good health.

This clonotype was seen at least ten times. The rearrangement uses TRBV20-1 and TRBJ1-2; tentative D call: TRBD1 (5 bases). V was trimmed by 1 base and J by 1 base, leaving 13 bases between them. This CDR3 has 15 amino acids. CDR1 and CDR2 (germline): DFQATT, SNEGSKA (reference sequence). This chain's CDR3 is CSARVGAALNYGYTF. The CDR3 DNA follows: TGCAGTGCTAGAGTTGGGGCAGCCCTTAACTATGGCTACACCTTC.

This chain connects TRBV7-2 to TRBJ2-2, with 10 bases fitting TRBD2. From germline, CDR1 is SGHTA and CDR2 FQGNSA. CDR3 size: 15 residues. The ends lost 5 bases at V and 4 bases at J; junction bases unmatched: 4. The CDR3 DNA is TGTGCCAGCAGCCTGGGACTAGCGATCACCGGGGAGCTGTTTTTT. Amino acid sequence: CASSLGLAITGELFF.

The CDR3 DNA follows: TGTGCCAGCAGCTTTGCAGGGACGGATGGCTACACCTTC. This gives the protein CASSFAGTDGYTF. The J gene is TRBJ1-2, the V gene TRBV7-9; perhaps TRBD1 as D (5 bases). The CDR3 consists of 13 residues. The V and J ends lost 3 bases and 6 bases respectively, with 11 bases between them. Per the germline V gene, CDR1 is SEHNR and CDR2 is FQNEAQ (reference sequence).

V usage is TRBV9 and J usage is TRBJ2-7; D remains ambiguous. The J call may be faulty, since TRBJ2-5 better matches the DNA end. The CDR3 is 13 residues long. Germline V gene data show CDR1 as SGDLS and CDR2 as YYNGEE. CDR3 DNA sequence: TGTGCCAGCGGGCAGACTGAAGACGAGACCCAGTACTTC. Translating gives CASGQTEDETQYF.

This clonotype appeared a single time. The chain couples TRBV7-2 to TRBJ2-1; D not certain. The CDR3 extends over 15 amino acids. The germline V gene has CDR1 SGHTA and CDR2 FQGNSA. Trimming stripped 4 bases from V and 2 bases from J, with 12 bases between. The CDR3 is CASSSRRITYNEQFF. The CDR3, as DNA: TGTGCCAGCAGCTCCCGACGGATAACCTACAATGAGCAGTTCTTC.

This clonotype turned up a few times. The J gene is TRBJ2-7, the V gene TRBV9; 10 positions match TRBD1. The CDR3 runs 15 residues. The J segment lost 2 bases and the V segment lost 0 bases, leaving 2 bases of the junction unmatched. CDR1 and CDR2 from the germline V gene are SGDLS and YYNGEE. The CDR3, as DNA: TGTGCCAGCAGCGTAGGGGGACAGGGGACCTACGAGCAGTACTTC. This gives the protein CASSVGGQGTYEQYF.

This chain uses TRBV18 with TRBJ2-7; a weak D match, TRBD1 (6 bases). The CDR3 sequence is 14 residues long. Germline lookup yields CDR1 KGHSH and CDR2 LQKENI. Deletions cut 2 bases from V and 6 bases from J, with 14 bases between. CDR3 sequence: CASSPVQGRLEQYF. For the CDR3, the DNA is TGTGCCAGCTCACCAGTTCAGGGGCGTCTCGAGCAGTACTTC. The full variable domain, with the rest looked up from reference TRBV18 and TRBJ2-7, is NAGVMQNPRHLVRRRGQEARLRCSPMKGHSHVYWYRQLPEEGLKFMVYLQKENIIDESGMPKERFSAEFPKEGPSILRIQQVVRGDSAAYFCASSPVQGRLEQYFGPGTRLTVT.

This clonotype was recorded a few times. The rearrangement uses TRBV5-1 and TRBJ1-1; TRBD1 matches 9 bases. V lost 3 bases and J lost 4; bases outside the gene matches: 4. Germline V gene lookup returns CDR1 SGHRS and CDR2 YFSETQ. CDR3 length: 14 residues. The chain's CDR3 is CASSYPDRGTEAFF. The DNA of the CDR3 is TGCGCCAGCAGCTACCCGGACAGGGGCACTGAAGCTTTCTTT.

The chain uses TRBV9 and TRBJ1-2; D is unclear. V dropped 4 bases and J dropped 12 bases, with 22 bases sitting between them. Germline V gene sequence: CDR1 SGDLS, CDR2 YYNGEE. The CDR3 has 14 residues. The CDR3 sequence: CASSPRHVDYDNTF. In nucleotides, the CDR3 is TGTGCCAGCAGCCCCCGACACGTCGACTATGACAACACCTTC.

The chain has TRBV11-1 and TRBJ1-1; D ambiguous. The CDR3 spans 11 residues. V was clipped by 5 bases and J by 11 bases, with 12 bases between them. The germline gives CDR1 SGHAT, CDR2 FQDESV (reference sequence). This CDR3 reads CASSPANLAFF. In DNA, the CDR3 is TGTGCCAGCAGCCCGGCAAATTTGGCTTTCTTT.

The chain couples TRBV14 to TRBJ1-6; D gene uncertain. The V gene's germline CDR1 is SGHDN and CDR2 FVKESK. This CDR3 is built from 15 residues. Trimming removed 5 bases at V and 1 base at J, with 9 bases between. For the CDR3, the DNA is TGTGCCAGCAGCGGGTCCGGGTCCTATAATTCACCCCTCCACTTT. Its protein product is CASSGSGSYNSPLHF.

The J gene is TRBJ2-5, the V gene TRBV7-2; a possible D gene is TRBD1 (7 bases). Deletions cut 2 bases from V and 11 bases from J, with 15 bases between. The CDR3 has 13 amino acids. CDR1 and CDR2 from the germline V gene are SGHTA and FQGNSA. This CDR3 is CASSLNTGAGQYF. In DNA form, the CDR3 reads TGTGCCAGCAGCTTAAACACAGGGGCGGGGCAGTACTTC.